Listed below are T cell receptor beta chains from one sample, sequenced in a study of T cell responses to AZD1222 COVID-19 vaccine. Produced via immunoSEQ multiplex PCR; TCRdb's table is partial and in-frame only. The table includes roughly 55,000 clones, roughly 85% detected once. The specimen comprised peripheral blood, sampled on day 0 of AZD1222 vaccination. The receptors were sampled from an adult in good health. The CDR3 runs from the conserved cysteine through the conserved F or W. D genes are given only for firm matches. The size field is filled for only some rows; it gives once, few, many or a size class.

TRBD2,TRBV7-2,-,TRBJ2-2,TGTGCCAGCAGCTCAGCTAGCGGGCAGAACACCGGGGAGCTGTTTTTT,CASSSASGQNTGELFF
-,TRBV6-5,-,TRBJ2-7,TGTGCCAGCAGTTACTTCGGCGACTGGCAGTACTTC,CASSYFGDWQYF
-,TRBV21-1,-,TRBJ1-1,TGTGCCAGCAGCAAAGAGAGGACAGAAGCTTTCTTT,CASSKERTEAFF
TRBD1,TRBV5-1,-,TRBJ1-6,TGCGCCAGCAGCTTGAAAGACAGGGAGAATTCACCCCTCCACTTT,CASSLKDRENSPLHF
TRBD2,TRBV7-8,-,TRBJ2-1,TGTGCCAGCAGCTTCTCTAGCGGGGGGGCTCGGGAGCAGTTCTTC,CASSFSSGGAREQFF
-,TRBV3-1/TRBV3-2,-,TRBJ1-4,TGTGCCAGCAGCCAAGGAGGGGGAAGTAATGAAAAACTGTTTTTT,CASSQGGGSNEKLFF
-,TRBV5-4,once,TRBJ1-5,TGTGCCAGCAGCTTGGACGGGGTGAGCAATCAGCCCCAGCATTTT,CASSLDGVSNQPQHF
-,TRBV19,-,TRBJ1-5,TGTGCCAGTAGTGTACAGGGTAATCAGCCCCAGCATTTT,CASSVQGNQPQHF
TRBD2,TRBV5-4,-,TRBJ2-7,TGTGCCAGCAGCCCGCCGGTAGCGGGGGCCGAGCAGTACTTC,CASSPPVAGAEQYF
-,TRBV4-1,-,TRBJ2-7,TGCGCCAGCAGCCAAGTGGGGGCTCCCTACGAGCAGTACTTC,CASSQVGAPYEQYF
TRBD1,TRBV19,once,TRBJ2-1,TGTGCCAGTAGTATCCAAACACAGGGGAATGAGCAGTTCTTC,CASSIQTQGNEQFF
-,TRBV5-5,once,TRBJ1-1,TGTGCCAGCAGCTTGATCGGAGGGGCTGAAGCTTTCTTT,CASSLIGGAEAFF
TRBD2,TRBV9,-,TRBJ2-6,TGTGCCAGCAGCGTAGCTAGGAGCGGGATCTCTGGGGCCAACGTCCTGACTTTC,CASSVARSGISGANVLTF
TRBD2,TRBV10-2,-,TRBJ2-3,TGCGCCAGCAGTGAGTCGCGGGGGAGCACAGATACGCAGTATTTT,CASSESRGSTDTQYF
-,TRBV6-2/TRBV6-3,-,TRBJ2-5,TGTGCCAGCAGCACAGGGGCGGGGGAGACCCAGTACTTC,CASSTGAGETQYF
TRBD2,TRBV27,once,TRBJ2-2,TGTGCCACCACTCTAGCGGGGGGAACAAACACCGGGGAGCTGTTTTTT,CATTLAGGTNTGELFF
-,TRBV12-3/TRBV12-4,few,TRBJ2-7,TGTGCCAGCAGCCGCATTTACGAGCAGTACTTC,CASSRIYEQYF
-,TRBV12-2,-,TRBJ1-2,TGTGCAAGTCGCTTAGGGGTCGGGAGGGCGGCTGGCTACACCTTC,CASRLGVGRAAGYTF
TRBD1,TRBV28,-,TRBJ1-2,TGTGCCAGCAGCGCAGGGGGTCGCTCGGCTAACTATGGCTACACCTTC,CASSAGGRSANYGYTF
-,TRBV28,-,TRBJ1-1,TGTGCCAGCAGTTTGAGGGGGGAGGTGAACACTGAAGCTTTCTTT,CASSLRGEVNTEAFF
-,TRBV5-4,once,TRBJ1-1,TGTGCCAGCAGCTTGCCGGGACCGAACACTGAAGCTTTCTTT,CASSLPGPNTEAFF
TRBD2,TRBV5-4,-,TRBJ2-1,TGTGCCAGCAGCGTAGCGGGGGGGACCTACAATGAGCAGTTCTTC,CASSVAGGTYNEQFF
-,TRBV28,-,TRBJ2-7,TGTGCCAGCAGTTTAGGTCCCTTATCCTACGAGCAGTACTTC,CASSLGPLSYEQYF
-,TRBV6-5,-,TRBJ2-2,TGTGCCAGCAGGCCGAGGACCGGGGAGCTGTTTTTT,CASRPRTGELFF
-,TRBV2,-,TRBJ2-5,TGTGCCAGCAGTGAAGAGGGGCTAAGGGAGACCCAGTACTTC,CASSEEGLRETQYF
-,TRBV7-3,once,TRBJ1-1,TGTGCCAGCAGCTTAACAGGTCCGGGAGGTAACACTGAAGCTTTCTTT,CASSLTGPGGNTEAFF
TRBD1,TRBV19,-,TRBJ1-1,TGTGCCAGTAGTACTCCCCGACAGGGGATCCCGAACACTGAAGCTTTCTTT,CASSTPRQGIPNTEAFF
-,TRBV4-1,-,TRBJ1-2,TGCGCCAGCAGCCAAGATAACAGGGAAGACTATGGCTACACCTTC,CASSQDNREDYGYTF
-,TRBV19,-,TRBJ1-1,TGTGCCACCAGGAAGGAAATAAGCACTGAAGCTTTCTTT,CATRKEISTEAFF
TRBD2,TRBV6-2/TRBV6-3,-,TRBJ2-3,TGTGCCAGCAGCCCTACTAGCGGGGGGGGCGCAGATACGCAGTATTTT,CASSPTSGGGADTQYF
-,TRBV30,once,TRBJ1-5,TGTGCCTCGACGGGGACGACGGGTCAGCCCCAGCATTTT,CASTGTTGQPQHF
-,TRBV6-5,once,TRBJ1-1,TGTGCCAGCGGGGGACAAGAGAACACTGAAGCTTTCTTT,CASGGQENTEAFF
TRBD1,TRBV6-5,-,TRBJ2-7,TGTGCCAGCAGTTTCCGGGACAGGGGGGGATACGAGCAGTACTTC,CASSFRDRGGYEQYF
-,TRBV7-9,-,TRBJ2-3,TGTGCCAGCAGCATACAGGGTTACCCCGTTGTAGATACGCAGTATTTT,CASSIQGYPVVDTQYF
-,TRBV18,-,TRBJ1-3,TGTGCCAGCTCCGCAGGAGAGGGAGGAAACACCATATATTTT,CASSAGEGGNTIYF
TRBD1,TRBV4-2,-,TRBJ1-4,TGTGCCAGCAGCCCGGGACAGCGTAATGAAAAACTGTTTTTT,CASSPGQRNEKLFF
TRBD1,TRBV6-6,-,TRBJ1-2,TGTGCCAGCAGTTTAGGACAGGGAGTGTCTTACACCTTC,CASSLGQGVSYTF
TRBD1,TRBV10-1,-,TRBJ1-6,TGCGCCAGCAGTGACCCGGGCAGGGGGCAAGGGTATTCACCCCTCCACTTT,CASSDPGRGQGYSPLHF
-,TRBV10-3,few,TRBJ1-5,TGTGCCATCAGCACAGGGTTCTACAATCAGCCCCAGCATTTT,CAISTGFYNQPQHF
TRBD1,TRBV4-3,-,TRBJ1-1,TGCGCCAGCAGCCAGGATTACAGGGGCCCGAGTGGAGCTTTCTTT,CASSQDYRGPSGAFF
-,TRBV19,-,TRBJ2-3,TGTGCCAGTAGTATTTCTCGGGGGACGGCTACGCAGTATTTT,CASSISRGTATQYF
-,TRBV7-2,-,TRBJ1-2,TGTGCCAGCAGCTTATTACTGATCTATGGCTACACCTTC,CASSLLLIYGYTF